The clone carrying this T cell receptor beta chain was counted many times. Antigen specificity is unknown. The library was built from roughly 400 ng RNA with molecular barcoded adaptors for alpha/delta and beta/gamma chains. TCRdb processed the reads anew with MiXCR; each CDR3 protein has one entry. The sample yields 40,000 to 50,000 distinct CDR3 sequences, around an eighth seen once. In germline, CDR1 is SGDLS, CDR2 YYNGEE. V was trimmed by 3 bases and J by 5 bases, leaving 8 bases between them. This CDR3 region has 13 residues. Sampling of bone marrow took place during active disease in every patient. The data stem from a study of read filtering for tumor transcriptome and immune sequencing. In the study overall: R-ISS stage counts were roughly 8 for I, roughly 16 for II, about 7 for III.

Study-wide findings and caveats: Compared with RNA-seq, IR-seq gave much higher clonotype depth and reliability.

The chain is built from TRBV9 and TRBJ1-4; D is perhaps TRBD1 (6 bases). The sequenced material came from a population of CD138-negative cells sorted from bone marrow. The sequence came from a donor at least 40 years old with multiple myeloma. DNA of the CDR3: TGTGCCAGCAGCGGCGGACAGAATGAAAAACTGTTTTTT. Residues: CASSGGQNEKLFF. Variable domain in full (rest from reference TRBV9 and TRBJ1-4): DSGVTQTPKHLITATGQRVTLRCSPRSGDLSVYWYQQSLDQGLQFLIQYYNGEERAKGNILERFSAQQFPDLHSELNLSSLELGDSALYFCASSGGQNEKLFFGSGTQLSVL.